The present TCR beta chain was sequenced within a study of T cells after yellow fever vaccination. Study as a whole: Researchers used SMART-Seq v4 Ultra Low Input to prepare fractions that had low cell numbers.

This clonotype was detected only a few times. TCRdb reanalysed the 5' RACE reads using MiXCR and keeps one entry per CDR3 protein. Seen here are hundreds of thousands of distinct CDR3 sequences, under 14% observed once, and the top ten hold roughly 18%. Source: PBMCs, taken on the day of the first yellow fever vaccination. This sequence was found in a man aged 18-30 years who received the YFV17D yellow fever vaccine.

The CDR3, as DNA: TGTGCCAGTCTCGGACAGATAAACATTCAGTACTTC. Translated, it gives CASLGQINIQYF. The chain carries TRBV19 and TRBJ2-4, with D perhaps matching TRBD1 (6 bases). Germline-derived CDR1 and CDR2 are LNHDA and SQIVND (reference sequence). The CDR3 has 12 amino acids. V was cut by 8 bases and J by 6 bases, with 11 bases left in between.